This T cell receptor beta chain was profiled in a study of T cell repertoires in cytomegalovirus infection. Background on the study: Indications of both CMV infection and matching HLA type were provided by public TCR beta signatures. Study outcomes and limitations: HLA-C-restricted CMV clonotypes gave the most frequent clonotype in two of eight donors.

TCRdb ran MiXCR on the reads and lists one entry per CDR3 protein. There are over 200,000 distinct CDR3 sequences in the sample; around 15% occur only once, and 8.5% to 9% lies in the top ten. As concerns this clonotype: Its target is unknown.

This CDR3 is built from 15 residues. Trimming took 0 bases from V and 0 from J, leaving 6 bases between them. The germline V gene has CDR1 MDHEN and CDR2 SYDVKM. Sequenced input: PBMCs. The source is a human donor in good health (CMV status not recorded). Some clones in this sample may be carry-over from other donors' samples. The chain recombines TRBV28 with TRBJ2-1, with no clear D. The CDR3 loop is CASSLWGNSYNEQFF. The CDR3 bases are TGTGCCAGCAGTTTATGGGGGAACTCCTACAATGAGCAGTTCTTC.